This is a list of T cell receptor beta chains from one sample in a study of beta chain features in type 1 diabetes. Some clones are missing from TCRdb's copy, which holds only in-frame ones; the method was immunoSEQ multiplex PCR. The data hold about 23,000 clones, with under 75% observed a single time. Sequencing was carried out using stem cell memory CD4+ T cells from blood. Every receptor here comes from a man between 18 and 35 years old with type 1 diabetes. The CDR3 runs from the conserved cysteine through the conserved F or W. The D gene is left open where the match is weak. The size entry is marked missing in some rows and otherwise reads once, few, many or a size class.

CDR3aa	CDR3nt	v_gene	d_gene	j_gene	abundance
CASSIGGGADQPQHF	TGTGCCAGTAGTATCGGAGGGGGCGCGGATCAGCCCCAGCATTTT	TRBV19	TRBD1	TRBJ1-5	-
CASCELYPGQGERQPQHF	TGTGCCAGCTGTGAATTATATCCGGGACAGGGGGAGCGTCAGCCCCAGCATTTT	TRBV25-1	TRBD1	TRBJ1-5	-
CASSLFQGDQPQHF	TGTGCCAGCAGCTTATTTCAGGGGGATCAGCCCCAGCATTTT	TRBV11-2	TRBD1	TRBJ1-5	once
CASSLSLPPDTQYF	TGTGCCAGCAGCTTGAGCCTGCCCCCAGATACGCAGTATTTT	TRBV5-6	-	TRBJ2-3	few
CASSSLTSGDTDTQYF	TGTGCCAGCAGCTCCCTGACTAGCGGGGACACAGATACGCAGTATTTT	TRBV7-2	TRBD2	TRBJ2-3	once
CASPPAGTGCIEETQYF	TGTGCCAGCCCCCCTGCCGGGACAGGGTGTATTGAAGAGACCCAGTACTTC	TRBV7-4	TRBD1	TRBJ2-5	-
CASSQDGRYGYTF	TGCGCCAGCAGCCAAGATGGCCGCTATGGCTACACCTTC	TRBV4-3	-	TRBJ1-2	-
CASSVSQGASYNEQFF	TGCGCCAGCAGCGTCTCACAGGGGGCTAGCTACAATGAGCAGTTCTTC	TRBV5-1	TRBD1	TRBJ2-1	few
CASSPSQGVRANTEAFF	TGTGCCAGCTCACCATCACAGGGGGTCCGGGCGAACACTGAAGCTTTCTTT	TRBV18	TRBD1	TRBJ1-1	-
CASSLGTKGETQYF	TGCGCCAGCAGCTTGGGGACGAAGGGGGAGACCCAGTACTTC	TRBV5-1	-	TRBJ2-5	-
CASSLAGTSGKDTQYF	TGTGCCAGCAGCTTAGCGGGGACTAGCGGGAAGGATACGCAGTATTTT	TRBV7-2	TRBD2	TRBJ2-3	-
CASSIFAGEDTQYF	TGTGCCAGTAGTATTTTTGCGGGAGAGGATACGCAGTATTTT	TRBV19	TRBD2	TRBJ2-3	-
CAWSVRTDSNQPQHF	TGTGCCTGGAGTGTACGGACAGATAGCAATCAGCCCCAGCATTTT	TRBV30	-	TRBJ1-5	once
CASSLVASYNEQFF	TGTGCCAGCAGCTTAGTAGCCTCATACAATGAGCAGTTCTTC	TRBV7-9	-	TRBJ2-1	-
CASSLNRDTEAFF	TGTGCCAGCAGCCTCAACAGGGACACTGAAGCTTTCTTT	TRBV7-2	-	TRBJ1-1	-
CASTNRAPSTDTQYF	TGTGCCAGCACCAACAGGGCCCCTAGCACAGATACGCAGTATTTT	TRBV27	-	TRBJ2-3	-
CASSSPTSGGRETQYF	TGTGCCAGCAGTTCCCCGACTAGCGGGGGCAGGGAGACCCAGTACTTC	TRBV5-4	TRBD2	TRBJ2-5	-
CASSQVILGQGGYGYTF	TGCGCCAGCAGTCAAGTTATTCTGGGACAGGGTGGCTATGGCTACACCTTC	TRBV23-1	TRBD1	TRBJ1-2	-
CASGLVAGGTDTQYF	TGTGCCAGCGGCCTCGTAGCGGGGGGCACAGATACGCAGTATTTT	TRBV2	TRBD2	TRBJ2-3	-
CASSLGTPTGVSEAFF	TGCGCCAGCAGCTTGGGAACGCCGACAGGGGTCTCTGAAGCTTTCTTT	TRBV5-1	TRBD1	TRBJ1-1	-
CASTRSGYTEAFF	TGTGCCAGCACTCGATCCGGGTACACTGAAGCTTTCTTT	TRBV6-5	-	TRBJ1-1	few
CASSFTLAGGSTDTQYF	TGTGCCAGCAGCTTCACGCTAGCGGGGGGGTCCACAGATACGCAGTATTTT	TRBV5-6	TRBD2	TRBJ2-3	-
CASSRGSGRETQYF	TGTGCCAGCAGTAGGGGGTCAGGAAGGGAGACCCAGTACTTC	TRBV5-4	-	TRBJ2-5	once
CASTPAGHATVEQFF	TGTGCCAGTACCCCGGCAGGGCACGCCACGGTTGAGCAGTTCTTC	TRBV19	-	TRBJ2-1	-
CASSELRGRQYNEQFF	TGTGCCAGCAGTGAATTAAGGGGGCGCCAGTACAATGAGCAGTTCTTC	TRBV25-1	TRBD1	TRBJ2-1	-
CASSEGVGGDQFF	TGTGCCAGCAGTGAAGGGGTAGGGGGGGACCAGTTCTTC	TRBV2	-	TRBJ2-1	-
CASSPRTGSYEQYF	TGTGCCAGCAGCCCTAGGACAGGGTCCTACGAGCAGTACTTC	TRBV7-9	TRBD1	TRBJ2-7	-
CASSRAGVTDTQYF	TGTGCCAGCAGCCGTGCGGGCGTCACAGATACGCAGTATTTT	TRBV14	-	TRBJ2-3	-
CASSQSEGEQYF	TGTGCCAGCTCTCAGAGTGAGGGCGAGCAGTACTTC	TRBV18	-	TRBJ2-7	once
CASSLLREGGLVTQYF	TGTGCCAGCAGCTTATTGCGGGAGGGAGGACTCGTGACCCAGTACTTC	TRBV7-2	TRBD2	TRBJ2-5	-
CSVEARRQGTDTQYF	TGCAGCGTTGAAGCGAGGAGGCAGGGCACAGATACGCAGTATTTT	TRBV29-1	-	TRBJ2-3	-
CASSRDSHNEQFF	TGTGCCAGCAGCCGGGACTCCCACAATGAGCAGTTCTTC	TRBV5-4	-	TRBJ2-1	-
CASSLLAGTSNEQFF	TGCGCCAGCAGCCTGCTAGCGGGAACGTCGAATGAGCAGTTCTTC	TRBV5-1	TRBD2	TRBJ2-1	-
CASSSTSGRALVDTQYF	TGTGCCAGCAGCTCCACTAGCGGGAGGGCCCTGGTGGATACGCAGTATTTT	TRBV9	TRBD2	TRBJ2-3	-
CASSRTGKLGEGYTF	TGTGCCAGCAGCCGCACCGGGAAACTTGGAGAGGGCTACACCTTC	TRBV28	-	TRBJ1-2	-
CASSLERGIPGELFF	TGTGCCAGCAGCTTAGAACGGGGGATCCCCGGGGAGCTGTTTTTT	TRBV7-9	-	TRBJ2-2	-
CASSLQGNTEAFF	TGTGCCAGCAGCTTACAGGGGAACACTGAAGCTTTCTTT	TRBV11-2	-	TRBJ1-1	-
CASSEMGQGSTGELFF	TGTGCCAGCAGTGAAATGGGACAGGGGAGCACCGGGGAGCTGTTTTTT	TRBV2	TRBD1	TRBJ2-2	-
CASSLTGGNQPQHF	TGTGCCAGCAGCTTGACAGGGGGCAATCAGCCCCAGCATTTT	TRBV7-9	TRBD1	TRBJ1-5	few
CASSLGGAGAEAFF	TGTGCCAGCAGCTTAGGTGGGGCGGGGGCTGAAGCTTTCTTT	TRBV7-2	-	TRBJ1-1	-